Each of the 19 T cell receptor beta chains below was sequenced from the same sample in a study of OX40 agonist ivuxolimab in advanced cancers. Clones were sequenced by immunoSEQ multiplex PCR, and TCRdb holds only the in-frame ones, with some missing. The sample carries under 85,000 clones, approximately 78% recorded once. The input for sequencing was CD4+ or CD8+ T cells sorted from blood, taken in a trial of the OX40 agonist ivuxolimab. These TCRs come from an adult with an advanced solid tumor such as melanoma, head and neck, liver or kidney cancer.

V and J are TRBV19 and TRBJ1-5; possible D gene TRBD1, 6 bases. The CDR3 consists of 16 residues. V lost 3 bases and J lost 0, with 12 bases in between. From germline, CDR1 is LNHDA and CDR2 SQIVND (reference sequence). Here the CDR3 reads CASSMSRGYSNQPQHF. CDR3 bases: TGTGCCAGTAGTATGAGCAGGGGTTATAGCAATCAGCCCCAGCATTTT.

Remarks on this clone: The junction does not match germline at one end; this may be a read error. The rearrangement uses TRBV9 and TRBJ1-1, with D tentatively TRBD1 (6 bases). CDR1 is SGDLS, CDR2 YYNGEE, per germline. The length of the CDR3 is 14 residues. This CDR3 is CASSVLQGNTGAFF. The CDR3 bases are TGTGCCAGCAGCGTCCTCCAGGGGAACACTGGAGCTTTCTTT.

The chain links TRBV30 to TRBJ2-5, with a possible D match to TRBD2 (5 bases). Trimming stripped 7 bases from V and 0 bases from J, with 12 bases between. The CDR3 spans 13 residues. Germline assignment: CDR1 GTSNPN and CDR2 SVGIG (reference sequence). The CDR3: CAFLGLDQETQYF. In DNA form, the CDR3 reads TGTGCCTTCCTCGGACTCGACCAAGAGACCCAGTACTTC.

This clone was seen a single time. It may be a read error: a sequence one base away is much more abundant. The sample carries other DNA sequences with the same CDR3. The gene calls are TRBV7-3 and TRBJ2-3; 11 bases fit TRBD2. J lost 3 bases, V lost 5 bases, and 16 bases had no gene match. The CDR3 contains 19 residues. The germline V gene encodes CDR1 SGHTA and CDR2 FQGTGA. CDR3 nucleotides: TGTGCCAGCAGCCCCCGGGGGCCGCGAGCTAGCGGGAGGACAGATACGCAGTATTTT. This translates into CASSPRGPRASGRTDTQYF.

The CDR3 DNA reads as TGTGCCAGCAGTTACGGGGGGAGTAGATGGGAAAAACTGTTTTTT. Protein sequence: CASSYGGSRWEKLFF. The chain links TRBV6-5 to TRBJ1-4; D possibly corresponds to TRBD1 (5 bases). Germline CDR1 reads MNHEY; CDR2 reads SVGAGI. This CDR3 has 15 amino acids. V gave up 2 bases and J gave up 8 bases, with 15 bases separating them.

The chain recombines TRBV7-2 with TRBJ2-7; weak D call: TRBD2 (6 bases). Germline V lookup: CDR1 SGHTA, CDR2 FQGNSA. The CDR3 sequence is 15 residues long. V was pared by 5 bases and J by 0 bases, with 14 bases between. CDR3 sequence (DNA): TGTGCCAGCAGCGAGGCGGGATCTTACTCCTACGAGCAGTACTTC. It codes for CASSEAGSYSYEQYF.

This chain connects TRBV19 to TRBJ2-3; 9 bases line up with TRBD1. Germline CDR1 and CDR2: LNHDA and SQIVND (reference sequence). This CDR3 is 16 amino acids long. The V segment lost 6 bases and the J segment 2 bases; nucleotides outside the gene matches: 9. CDR3 region: CASRNPGQGYTDTQYF. The CDR3 DNA sequence: TGTGCCAGTAGGAATCCGGGACAGGGCTACACAGATACGCAGTATTTT. The whole variable domain, remainder taken from reference TRBV19 and TRBJ2-3, is DGGITQSPKYLFRKEGQNVTLSCEQNLNHDAMYWYRQDPGQGLRLIYYSQIVNDFQKGDIAEGYSVSREKKESFPLTVTSAQKNPTAFYLCASRNPGQGYTDTQYFGPGTRLTVL.

The chain has TRBV25-1 and TRBJ1-2; 7 bases match TRBD1. With V trimmed by 4 bases and J by 4 bases, 6 bases remained unmatched. Germline values: CDR1 MGHDK, CDR2 SYGVNS. CDR3 length: 14 residues. The DNA of the CDR3 is TGTGCCAGCAGTGCGTTGGACAGGCCCTATGGCTACACCTTC. Translated, it gives CASSALDRPYGYTF.

The chain recombines TRBV11-2 with TRBJ2-7; 7 bases map to TRBD1. The trim removed 5 bases at V and 4 bases at J, leaving 17 bases unmatched. CDR1 and CDR2 from the germline V gene are SGHAT and FQNNGV. CDR3 length equals 17 residues. In DNA, the CDR3 is TGTGCCAGCAGCCCAACACTACGACAGGGTATGAGTTACGAGCAGTACTTC. Translation: CASSPTLRQGMSYEQYF.

The chain carries TRBV28 and TRBJ2-3; 10 nucleotides match TRBD2. Germline CDR1 and CDR2: MDHEN and SYDVKM. This CDR3 region has 15 residues. With 2 bases clipped from V and 4 bases from J, the junction kept 3 bases outside the gene matches. CDR3 DNA: TGTGCCAGCAGTTTACGTAGCGGGAGGCCAGATACGCAGTATTTT. Encoded protein: CASSLRSGRPDTQYF.

V is TRBV9 and J is TRBJ1-5; D possibly corresponds to TRBD1 (6 bases). Trimming removed 4 bases at V and 3 bases at J, with 14 bases between. Germline CDR1 is SGDLS and CDR2 is YYNGEE. This CDR3 has 15 amino acids. CDR3 coding DNA: TGTGCCAGCAGCCCTTCGGGACAACTCAATCAGCCCCAGCATTTT. Translated: CASSPSGQLNQPQHF.

The gene calls are TRBV5-6 and TRBJ2-3, with 10 bases matching TRBD1. The germline V gene encodes CDR1 SGHDT and CDR2 YYEEEE. This CDR3 comprises 14 residues. V shed 7 bases and J 4 bases; nucleotides not matched to a gene: 6. In nucleotides, the CDR3 is TGTGCCAGCCGTGGACAGGGGGTCTCAGATACGCAGTATTTT. Amino acid sequence: CASRGQGVSDTQYF.

Regarding this clone: A read error is possible here, since a much larger clone lies one base away. The chain recombines TRBV6-6 with TRBJ2-2, with 7 bases that match TRBD1. Per the germline V gene, CDR1 is MNHNY and CDR2 is SVGAGI (reference sequence). J was trimmed by 2 bases and V by 8 bases; bases with no gene match: 8. The CDR3 has 15 amino acids. CDR3 nucleotides: TGTGCCAGCTCGATAAGGGGGCCAAACACCGGGGAGCTGTTTTTT. This codes for CASSIRGPNTGELFF.

The rearrangement uses TRBV7-8 and TRBJ1-4, with D possibly matching TRBD1 (5 bases). V was trimmed by 1 base and J by 5 bases, leaving 11 bases between them. The germline V gene encodes CDR1 SGHVS and CDR2 FQNEAQ. The CDR3 has 15 amino acids. The CDR3 region has the DNA TGTGCCAGCAGCTTAGGGACCCGGGGGAATGAAAAACTGTTTTTT. Protein product: CASSLGTRGNEKLFF.

The chain combines TRBV18 with TRBJ1-1; 12 bases line up with TRBD1. This CDR3 has 16 residues. Germline CDR1 and CDR2: KGHSH and LQKENI. The junction had 12 bases not matched to a gene; V was cut back by 6 bases and J by 7 bases. The CDR3 region is CASSALWDRGQGEAFF. The CDR3 DNA reads as TGTGCCAGCTCCGCCCTTTGGGACAGGGGGCAAGGTGAAGCTTTCTTT.

This clone was detected only once. The chain employs TRBV5-8 and TRBJ2-5, with 13 bases fitting TRBD2. The junction had 0 bases not matched to a gene; V was cut back by 0 bases and J by 7 bases. This CDR3 spans 14 amino acids. Germline V gene lookup returns CDR1 SGHTS and CDR2 YDEGEE. The CDR3 DNA is TGTGCCAGCAGCTTGGGACTAGCGGGGGGGACCCAGTACTTC. The encoded protein is CASSLGLAGGTQYF.

The CDR3 DNA is TGCAGCGTTGATGGGGAGGGTTGGGGCACTGAAGCTTTCTTT. Its protein is CSVDGEGWGTEAFF. The chain recombines TRBV29-1 with TRBJ1-1; D gene ambiguous. The CDR3 is 14 residues long. Germline V gene lookup returns CDR1 SQVTM and CDR2 ANQGSEA. V was shortened by 3 bases and J by 4 bases, with 15 bases between the two germline ends. Using reference TRBV29-1 and TRBJ1-1 for the parts outside the CDR3, the full variable domain is SAVISQKPSRDICQRGTSLTIQCQVDSQVTMMFWYRQQPGQSLTLIATANQGSEATYESGFVIDKFPISRPNLTFSTLTVSNMSPEDSSIYLCSVDGEGWGTEAFFGQGTRLTVV.

The rearrangement uses TRBV7-2 and TRBJ1-1, with TRBD1 as a possible D gene (5 bases). The germline V gene encodes CDR1 SGHTA and CDR2 FQGNSA. Trimming stripped 6 bases from V and 9 bases from J, with 14 bases between. This CDR3 has 12 amino acids. CDR3 sequence (DNA): TGTGCCAGCAGACGCGCGGGGACCCAAGCTTTCTTT. Its protein is CASRRAGTQAFF.

The chain uses TRBV25-1 and TRBJ2-5; possibly TRBD2 for D (6 bases). The V gene's germline CDR1 is MGHDK and CDR2 SYGVNS. There are 14 residues in the CDR3. V was cut by 4 bases and J by 5 bases, with 14 bases left in between. The CDR3 is CASSAPRGRETQYF. The CDR3 nucleotides read TGTGCCAGCAGTGCCCCGCGGGGCAGGGAGACCCAGTACTTC.